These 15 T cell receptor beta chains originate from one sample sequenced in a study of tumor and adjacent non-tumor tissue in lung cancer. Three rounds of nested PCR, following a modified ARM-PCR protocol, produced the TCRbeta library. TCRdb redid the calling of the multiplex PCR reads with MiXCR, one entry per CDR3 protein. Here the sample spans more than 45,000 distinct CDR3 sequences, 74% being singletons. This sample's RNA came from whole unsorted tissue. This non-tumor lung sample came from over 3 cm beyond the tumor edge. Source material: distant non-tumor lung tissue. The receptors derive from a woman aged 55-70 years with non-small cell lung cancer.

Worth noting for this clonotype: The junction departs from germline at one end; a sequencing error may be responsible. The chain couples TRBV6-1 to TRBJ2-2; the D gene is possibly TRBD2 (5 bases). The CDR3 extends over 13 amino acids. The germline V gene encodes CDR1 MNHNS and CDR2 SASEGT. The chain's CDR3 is CAGETDNNGELFF. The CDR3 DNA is TGTGCTGGGGAGACTGACAACAACGGGGAGCTGTTTTTT.

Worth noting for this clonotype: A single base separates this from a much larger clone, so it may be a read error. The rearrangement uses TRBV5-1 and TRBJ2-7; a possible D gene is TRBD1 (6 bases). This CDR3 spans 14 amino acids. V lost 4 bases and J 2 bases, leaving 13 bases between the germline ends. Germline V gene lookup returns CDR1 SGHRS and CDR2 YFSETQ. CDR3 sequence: CASSPDQGPYEQYF. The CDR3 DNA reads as TGCGCCAGCAGCCCCGACCAGGGGCCCTACGAGCAGTACTTC. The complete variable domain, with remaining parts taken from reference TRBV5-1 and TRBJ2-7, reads KAGVTQTPRYLIKTRGQQVTLSCSPISGHRSVSWYQQTPGQGLQFLFEYFSETQRNKGNFPGRFSGRQFSNSRSEMNVSTLELGDSALYLCASSPDQGPYEQYFGPGTRLTVT.

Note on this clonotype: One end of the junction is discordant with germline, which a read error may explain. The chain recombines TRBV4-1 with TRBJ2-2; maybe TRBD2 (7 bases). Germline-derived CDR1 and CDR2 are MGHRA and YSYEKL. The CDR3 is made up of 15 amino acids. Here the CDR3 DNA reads TGCTCCAGTAGCTATAGGGGGGGGGACACCGGGGAGCTGTTTTTT. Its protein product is CSSSYRGGDTGELFF.

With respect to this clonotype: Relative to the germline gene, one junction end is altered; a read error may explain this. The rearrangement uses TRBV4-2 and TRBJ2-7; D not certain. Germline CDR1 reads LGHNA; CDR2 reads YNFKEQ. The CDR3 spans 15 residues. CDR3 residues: CANSPAASGAYEQYF. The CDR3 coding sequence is TGTGCCAACAGCCCCGCGGCTAGTGGGGCCTACGAGCAGTACTTC.

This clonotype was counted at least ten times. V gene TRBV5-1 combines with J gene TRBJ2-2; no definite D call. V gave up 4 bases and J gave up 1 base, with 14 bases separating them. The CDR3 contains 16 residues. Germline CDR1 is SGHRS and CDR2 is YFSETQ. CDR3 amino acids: CASSTQLQQNTGELFF. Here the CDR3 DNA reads TGCGCCAGCAGCACGCAATTACAGCAGAACACCGGGGAGCTGTTTTTT.

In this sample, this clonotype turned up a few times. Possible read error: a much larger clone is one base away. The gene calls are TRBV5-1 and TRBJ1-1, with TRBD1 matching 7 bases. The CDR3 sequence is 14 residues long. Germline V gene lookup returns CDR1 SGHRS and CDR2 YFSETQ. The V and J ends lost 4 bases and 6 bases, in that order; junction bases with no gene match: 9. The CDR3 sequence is CASSRQGVGSEAFF. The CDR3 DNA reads TGCGCCAGCAGCCGACAGGGAGTTGGGTCTGAAGCTTTCTTT.

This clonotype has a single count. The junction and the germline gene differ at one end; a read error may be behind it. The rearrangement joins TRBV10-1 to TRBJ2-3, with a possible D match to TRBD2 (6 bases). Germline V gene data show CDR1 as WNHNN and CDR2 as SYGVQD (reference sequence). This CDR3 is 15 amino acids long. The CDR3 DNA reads TGCGCCAGCAATGAAGAGGAACTAGCCGCGGATACGCAATATTTT. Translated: CASNEEELAADTQYF.

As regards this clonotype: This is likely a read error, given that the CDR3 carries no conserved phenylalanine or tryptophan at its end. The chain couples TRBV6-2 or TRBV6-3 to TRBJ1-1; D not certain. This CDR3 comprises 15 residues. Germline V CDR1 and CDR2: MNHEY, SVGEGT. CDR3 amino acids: CVSSLVLEGNTEAFL. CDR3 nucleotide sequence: TGTGTCAGCAGCCTAGTCTTGGAGGGGAACACTGAAGCTTTCTTA.

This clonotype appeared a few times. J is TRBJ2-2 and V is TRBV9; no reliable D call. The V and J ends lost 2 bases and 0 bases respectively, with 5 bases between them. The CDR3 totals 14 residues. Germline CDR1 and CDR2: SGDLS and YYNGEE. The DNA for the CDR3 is TGTGCCAGCAGCGTGCATCCGAACACCGGGGAGCTGTTTTTT. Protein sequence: CASSVHPNTGELFF.

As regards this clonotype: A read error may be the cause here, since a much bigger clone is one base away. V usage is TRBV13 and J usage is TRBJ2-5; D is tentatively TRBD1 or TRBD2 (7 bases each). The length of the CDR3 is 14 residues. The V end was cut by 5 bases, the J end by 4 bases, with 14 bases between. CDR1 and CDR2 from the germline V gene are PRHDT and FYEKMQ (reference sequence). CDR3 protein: CASSLTGEGETQYF. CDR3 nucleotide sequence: TGTGCCAGCAGCCTTACAGGGGAGGGAGAGACCCAGTACTTC.

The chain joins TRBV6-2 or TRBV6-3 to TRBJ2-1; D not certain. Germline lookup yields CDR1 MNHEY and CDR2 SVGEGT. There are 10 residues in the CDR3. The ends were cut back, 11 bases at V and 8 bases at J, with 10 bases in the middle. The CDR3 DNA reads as TGTGCCCCCCTCGGAGATGAGCAGTTCTTC. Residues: CAPLGDEQFF.

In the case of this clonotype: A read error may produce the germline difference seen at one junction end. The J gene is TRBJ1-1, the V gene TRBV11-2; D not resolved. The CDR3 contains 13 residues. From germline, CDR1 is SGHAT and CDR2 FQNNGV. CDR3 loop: CVSSLASNTEAFF. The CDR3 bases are TGTGTCAGCAGCTTAGCCAGTAACACTGAAGCTTTCTTT.

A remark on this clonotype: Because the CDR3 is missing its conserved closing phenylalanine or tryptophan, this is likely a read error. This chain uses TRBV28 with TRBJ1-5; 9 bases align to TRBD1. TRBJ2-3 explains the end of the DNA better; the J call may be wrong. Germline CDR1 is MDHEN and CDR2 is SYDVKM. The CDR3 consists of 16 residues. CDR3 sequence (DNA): TGTGCCAGCAGGCCCCAAACAGGGGGCGCTGGTCAGCCCCAGTATGTT. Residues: CASRPQTGGAGQPQYV.

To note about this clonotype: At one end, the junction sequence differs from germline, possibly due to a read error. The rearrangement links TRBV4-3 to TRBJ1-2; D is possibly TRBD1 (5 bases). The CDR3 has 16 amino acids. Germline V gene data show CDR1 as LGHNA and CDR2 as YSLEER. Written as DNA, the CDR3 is TGCACCAGCAGCCAAGACGGTACCGACAGTCTCTATGGCTACACCTTC. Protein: CTSSQDGTDSLYGYTF.

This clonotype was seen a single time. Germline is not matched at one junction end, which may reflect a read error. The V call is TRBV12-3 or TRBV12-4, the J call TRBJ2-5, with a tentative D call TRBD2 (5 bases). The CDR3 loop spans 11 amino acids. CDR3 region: CASTHGETQYF. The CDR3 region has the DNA TGTGCCAGCACCCATGGGGAGACACAGTACTTC.